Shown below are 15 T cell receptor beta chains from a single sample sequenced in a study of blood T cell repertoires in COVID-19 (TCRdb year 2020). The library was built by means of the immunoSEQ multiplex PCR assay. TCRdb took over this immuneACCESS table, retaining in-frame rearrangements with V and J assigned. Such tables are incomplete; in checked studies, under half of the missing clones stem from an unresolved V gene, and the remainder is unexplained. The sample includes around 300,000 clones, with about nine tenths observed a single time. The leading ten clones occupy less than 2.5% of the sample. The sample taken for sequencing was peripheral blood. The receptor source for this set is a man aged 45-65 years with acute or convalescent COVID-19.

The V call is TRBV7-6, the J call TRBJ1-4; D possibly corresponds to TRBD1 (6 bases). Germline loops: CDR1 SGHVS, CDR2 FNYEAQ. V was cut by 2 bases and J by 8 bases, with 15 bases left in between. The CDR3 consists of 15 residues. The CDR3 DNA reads TGTGCCAGCAGCTTATCCCAGGGGTCGGGAGAAAAACTGTTTTTT. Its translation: CASSLSQGSGEKLFF.

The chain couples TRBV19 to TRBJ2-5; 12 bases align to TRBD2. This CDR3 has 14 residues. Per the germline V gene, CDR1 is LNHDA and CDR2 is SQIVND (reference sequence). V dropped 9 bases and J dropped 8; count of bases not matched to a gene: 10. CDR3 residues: CASSWTSGEKTQYF. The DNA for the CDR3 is TGTGCCAGCTCCTGGACTAGCGGGGAAAAAACCCAGTACTTC. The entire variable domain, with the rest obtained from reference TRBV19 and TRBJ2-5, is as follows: DGGITQSPKYLFRKEGQNVTLSCEQNLNHDAMYWYRQDPGQGLRLIYYSQIVNDFQKGDIAEGYSVSREKKESFPLTVTSAQKNPTAFYLCASSWTSGEKTQYFGPGTRLLVL.

The CDR3 reads CASSLVAGEKLFF. The DNA of the CDR3 is TGTGCCAGCAGCTTAGTTGCAGGGGAAAAACTGTTTTTT. The V gene is TRBV7-9, the J gene TRBJ1-4, with D possibly matching TRBD1 (5 bases). This CDR3 region has 13 residues. The germline V gene has CDR1 SEHNR and CDR2 FQNEAQ (reference sequence). Trimming took off 1 base at V and 8 bases at J, with 8 bases between the two ends.

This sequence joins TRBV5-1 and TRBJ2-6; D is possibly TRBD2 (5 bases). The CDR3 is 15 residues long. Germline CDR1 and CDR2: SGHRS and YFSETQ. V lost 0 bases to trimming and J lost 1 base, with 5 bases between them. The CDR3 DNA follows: TGCGCCAGCAGCTTGGGGGAGTCTGGGGCCAACGTCCTGACTTTC. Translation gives CASSLGESGANVLTF.

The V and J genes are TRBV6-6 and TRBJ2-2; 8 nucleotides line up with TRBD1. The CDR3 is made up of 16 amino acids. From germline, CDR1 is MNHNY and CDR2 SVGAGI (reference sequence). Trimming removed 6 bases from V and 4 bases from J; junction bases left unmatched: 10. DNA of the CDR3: TGTGCCAGCAGAGGATCCGGGACAGGATTCACCGGGGAGCTGTTTTTT. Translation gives CASRGSGTGFTGELFF.

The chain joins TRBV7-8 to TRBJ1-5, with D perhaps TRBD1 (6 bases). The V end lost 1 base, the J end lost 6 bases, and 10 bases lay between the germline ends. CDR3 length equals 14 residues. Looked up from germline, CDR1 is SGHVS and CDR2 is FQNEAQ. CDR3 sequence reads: CASSLGGGRQPQHF. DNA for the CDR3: TGTGCCAGCAGCTTAGGGGGGGGCCGTCAGCCCCAGCATTTT.

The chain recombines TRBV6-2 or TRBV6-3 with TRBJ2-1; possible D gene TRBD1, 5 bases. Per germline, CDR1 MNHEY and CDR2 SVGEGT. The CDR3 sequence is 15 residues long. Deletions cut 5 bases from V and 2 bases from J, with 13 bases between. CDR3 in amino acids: CASSNRRITYNEQFF. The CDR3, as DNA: TGTGCCAGCAGTAACAGGCGAATCACCTACAATGAGCAGTTCTTC.

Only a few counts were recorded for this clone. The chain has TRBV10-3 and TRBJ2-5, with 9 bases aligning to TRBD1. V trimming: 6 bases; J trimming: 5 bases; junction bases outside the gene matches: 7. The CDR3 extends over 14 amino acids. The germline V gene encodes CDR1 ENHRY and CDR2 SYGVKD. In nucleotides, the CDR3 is TGTGCCATCAGACCGGGACAGGGTCAGGAGACCCAGTACTTC. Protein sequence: CAIRPGQGQETQYF.

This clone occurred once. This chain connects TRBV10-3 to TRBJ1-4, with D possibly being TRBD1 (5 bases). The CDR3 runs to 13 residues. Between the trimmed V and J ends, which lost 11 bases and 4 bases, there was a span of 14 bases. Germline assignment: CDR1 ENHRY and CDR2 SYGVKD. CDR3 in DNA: TGTGCCGCCGGAAGGGGAGGTAATGAAAAACTGTTTTTT. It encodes CAAGRGGNEKLFF.

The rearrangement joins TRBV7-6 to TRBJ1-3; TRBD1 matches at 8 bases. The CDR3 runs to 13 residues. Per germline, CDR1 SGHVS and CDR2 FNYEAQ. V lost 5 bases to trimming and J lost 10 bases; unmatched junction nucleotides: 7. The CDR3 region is CASSPTGQGTIYF. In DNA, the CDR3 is TGTGCCAGCAGCCCCACCGGACAGGGAACCATATATTTT.

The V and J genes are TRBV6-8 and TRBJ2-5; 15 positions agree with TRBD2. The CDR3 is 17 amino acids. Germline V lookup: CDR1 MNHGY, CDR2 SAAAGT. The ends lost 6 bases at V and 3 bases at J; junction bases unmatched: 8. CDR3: CASRRTSGGEREETQYF. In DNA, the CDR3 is TGTGCCAGCAGACGGACTAGCGGGGGGGAGAGGGAAGAGACCCAGTACTTC.

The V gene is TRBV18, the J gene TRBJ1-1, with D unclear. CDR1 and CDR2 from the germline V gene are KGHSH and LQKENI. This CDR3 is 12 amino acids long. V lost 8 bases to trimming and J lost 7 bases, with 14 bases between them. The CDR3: CASADKRGEAFF. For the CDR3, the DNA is TGTGCCAGCGCCGATAAACGGGGTGAAGCTTTCTTT.

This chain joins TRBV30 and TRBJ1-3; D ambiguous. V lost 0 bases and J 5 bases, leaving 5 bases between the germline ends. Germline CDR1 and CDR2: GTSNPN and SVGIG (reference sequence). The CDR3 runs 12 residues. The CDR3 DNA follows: TGTGCCTGGAGTGTATCCAGAAACACCATATATTTT. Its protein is CAWSVSRNTIYF.

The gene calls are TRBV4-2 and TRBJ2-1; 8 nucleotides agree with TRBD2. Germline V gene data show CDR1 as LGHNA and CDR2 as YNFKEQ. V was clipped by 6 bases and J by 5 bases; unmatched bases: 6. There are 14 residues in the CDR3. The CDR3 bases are TGTGCCAGCAGAGAGACTAGCGCTAACAATGAGCAGTTCTTC. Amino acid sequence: CASRETSANNEQFF.

DNA of the CDR3: TGTGCCAGCAGCCCCCGGGCGGGGGGACCCAGGACCCAGTACTTC. Translated, it gives CASSPRAGGPRTQYF. The rearrangement links TRBV5-4 to TRBJ2-5, with TRBD2 identical over 8 bases. Germline V gene sequence: CDR1 SGHNT, CDR2 YYREEE (reference sequence). Trimming removed 4 bases from V and 7 bases from J; junction bases left unmatched: 12. There are 15 residues in the CDR3.